These 20 T cell receptor beta chains were all obtained from the same sample, sequenced in a study of siplizumab effects on memory and regulatory T cells. Produced via immunoSEQ multiplex PCR; TCRdb's table is partial and in-frame only. The data show under 130,000 clones, 93% seen once. Material: CD4+ T cells sorted from blood. The receptors here all came from a human donor in good health.

The chain has TRBV30 and TRBJ2-5, with D possibly called TRBD1 or TRBD2 (6 bases each). V was clipped by 3 bases and J by 0 bases, with 17 bases between them. Looked up from germline, CDR1 is GTSNPN and CDR2 is SVGIG (reference sequence). The CDR3 has 16 amino acids. DNA for the CDR3: TGTGCCTGGAGGACTAGGGGGTCTCTAAACCAAGAGACCCAGTACTTC. It is translated as CAWRTRGSLNQETQYF.

This clone was seen a single time. The J gene is TRBJ1-1, the V gene TRBV6-5, with D unclear. Germline V gives CDR1 MNHEY, CDR2 SVGAGI. With 7 bases removed from V and 1 base from J, the gap between germline ends came to 10 bases. The CDR3 extends over 13 amino acids. The CDR3 region has the DNA TGTGCCAGCATCGTACGGGAGAACACTGAAGCTTTCTTT. This encodes CASIVRENTEAFF.

This chain links TRBV7-9 with TRBJ2-4, with a weak D call TRBD1 (7 bases). The CDR3 loop spans 15 amino acids. The ends were cut back, 2 bases at V and 7 bases at J, with 15 bases in the middle. Germline CDR1 is SEHNR and CDR2 is FQNEAQ (reference sequence). DNA for the CDR3: TGTGCCAGCAGCTTACAGGGGGAGGTGTTGAACATTCAGTACTTC. This translates into CASSLQGEVLNIQYF.

The rearrangement uses TRBV10-2 and TRBJ2-7, with 7 bases that match TRBD2. The CDR3 extends over 12 amino acids. The J segment lost 4 bases and the V segment lost 3 bases, leaving 0 bases of the junction unmatched. Germline V gene lookup returns CDR1 WSHSY and CDR2 SAAADI. The CDR3: CASSEAGYEQYF. DNA for the CDR3: TGCGCCAGCAGTGAAGCGGGGTACGAGCAGTACTTC.

This chain connects TRBV19 to TRBJ2-7, with D possibly being TRBD2 (6 bases). This CDR3 has 14 amino acids. The germline V gene has CDR1 LNHDA and CDR2 SQIVND (reference sequence). The V end was cut by 6 bases, the J end by 3 bases, with 15 bases between. In DNA, the CDR3 is TGTGCCAGTAGGAAAGGCGGGGCGGGCTACGAGCAGTACTTC. Translation gives CASRKGGAGYEQYF.

The CDR3 spells CASSPYPTRQGERGEEKLFF. CDR3 in DNA: TGTGCCAGCAGTCCCTACCCCACTCGACAGGGGGAGAGGGGCGAAGAAAAACTGTTTTTT. The chain joins TRBV21-1 to TRBJ1-4; the table's D gene call, TRBD1, was not cross checked with the DNA. TRBV21-1 counts as a pseudogene. The CDR3 covers 20 residues.

The chain couples TRBV9 to TRBJ2-7; weak D call: TRBD1 (6 bases). Germline lookup yields CDR1 SGDLS and CDR2 YYNGEE. The CDR3 is 15 amino acids. The ends were cut back, 2 bases at V and 0 bases at J, with 12 bases in the middle. CDR3 amino acids: CASSVGQSSSYEQYF. CDR3 DNA: TGTGCCAGCAGCGTTGGACAGTCAAGCTCCTACGAGCAGTACTTC.

This chain links TRBV2 with TRBJ2-1, with TRBD2 matching over 12 bases. The CDR3 consists of 18 residues. After removal of 1 base from V and 9 bases from J, the junction contained 13 bases not matched to a gene. CDR1 and CDR2 (germline): SNHLY, FYNNEI. The DNA for the CDR3 is TGTGCCAGCAGTGAAGTGTTTTCTCTAGCGGGAGGGCCGGGTGAGCAGTTCTTC. Protein: CASSEVFSLAGGPGEQFF.

The gene calls are TRBV6-5 and TRBJ1-5, with D possibly TRBD1 on 5 matching bases. V was shortened by 3 bases and J by 7 bases, with 13 bases between the two germline ends. The germline gives CDR1 MNHEY, CDR2 SVGAGI. This CDR3 contains 14 residues. CDR3 loop: CASSYSRGRQPQHF. DNA for the CDR3: TGTGCCAGCAGTTATAGTAGGGGACGCCAGCCCCAGCATTTT.

The chain joins TRBV30 to TRBJ1-3, with D tentatively TRBD1 (5 bases). The CDR3 is 15 amino acids. V was shortened by 0 bases and J by 4 bases, with 13 bases between the two germline ends. Germline CDR1 reads GTSNPN; CDR2 reads SVGIG (reference sequence). The CDR3 sequence is CAWSVLGSGGNTIYF. As DNA, the CDR3 is TGTGCCTGGAGTGTCTTAGGGTCAGGGGGAAACACCATATATTTT.

The rearrangement uses TRBV9 and TRBJ2-2; D remains unclear. Trimming removed 0 bases at V and 4 bases at J, with 10 bases between. This CDR3 spans 15 amino acids. CDR1 and CDR2 from the germline V gene are SGDLS and YYNGEE. The CDR3 reads CASSVGTPGTGELFF. The DNA for the CDR3 is TGTGCCAGCAGCGTAGGCACACCGGGCACCGGGGAGCTGTTTTTT.

The chain has TRBV5-4 and TRBJ2-2; TRBD1 or TRBD2 may be the D gene (5 bases each). V lost 2 bases and J lost 5, with 10 bases in between. The germline V gene has CDR1 SGHNT and CDR2 YYREEE (reference sequence). The CDR3 extends over 14 amino acids. CDR3 nucleotides: TGTGCCAGCAGCTTTGAGGGGAAGACCGGGGAGCTGTTTTTT. Translated: CASSFEGKTGELFF.

This clone showed up just once. The CDR3 sequence is CASFQTGELFF. CDR3 sequence (DNA): TGCGCCAGCTTCCAGACCGGGGAGCTGTTTTTT. The chain recombines TRBV10-2 with TRBJ2-2; D call uncertain. Trimming stripped 8 bases from V and 5 bases from J, with 6 bases between. The CDR3 runs to 11 residues. From germline, CDR1 is WSHSY and CDR2 SAAADI.

This chain links TRBV30 with TRBJ1-1; tentatively, D is TRBD1 (6 bases). The germline V gene has CDR1 GTSNPN and CDR2 SVGIG (reference sequence). The CDR3 sequence is 13 residues long. Trimming shortened V by 6 bases and J by 3 bases, and 14 bases separated the two germline ends. CDR3 amino acids: CACRDRTDTEAFF. The CDR3 nucleotides are TGTGCCTGCAGAGACAGGACGGACACTGAAGCTTTCTTT.

The chain combines TRBV7-2 with TRBJ2-1, with D unclear. This CDR3 spans 14 amino acids. V lost 5 bases to trimming and J lost 7 bases, with 15 bases between them. Per germline, CDR1 SGHTA and CDR2 FQGNSA. The CDR3 DNA sequence: TGTGCCAGCAGCCGTCCGGGCCCCGAAAATGAGCAGTTCTTC. Translated, it gives CASSRPGPENEQFF.

In nucleotides, the CDR3 is TGTGCCAGCAGCTCAACCAGGGTCACAGGAAACACCATATATTTT. Its translation is CASSSTRVTGNTIYF. V usage is TRBV7-4 and J usage is TRBJ1-3; D is possibly TRBD1 (5 bases). V lost 4 bases to trimming and J lost 4 bases, with 14 bases between them. This CDR3 has 15 residues. Per germline, CDR1 SGHVT and CDR2 SQSDAQ.

The V gene is TRBV27, the J gene TRBJ2-3, with D perhaps assigned TRBD1 or TRBD2 (5 bases each). CDR1 and CDR2 from the germline V gene are MNHEY and SMNVEV (reference sequence). V dropped 2 bases and J dropped 5 bases, with 17 bases sitting between them. This CDR3 spans 16 amino acids. As DNA, the CDR3 is TGTGCCAGCAGTTTAGGGACCACCACCATCGGAGATACGCAGTATTTT. Protein sequence: CASSLGTTTIGDTQYF.

This clone appeared a single time. The V call is TRBV10-3, the J call TRBJ2-7; 11 bases are shared with TRBD2. After removal of 8 bases from V and 6 bases from J, the junction contained 9 bases not matched to a gene. CDR1 and CDR2 (germline): ENHRY, SYGVKD. The CDR3 covers 14 residues. The CDR3 spells CAIGQTSGTVEQYF. CDR3 coding DNA: TGTGCCATCGGTCAGACTAGCGGGACGGTCGAGCAGTACTTC.

The J gene is TRBJ1-5, the V gene TRBV2, with D possibly matching TRBD1 (5 bases). The CDR3 is 13 residues long. CDR1 is SNHLY and CDR2 is FYNNEI in the germline V gene. V lost 3 bases and J 7 bases, leaving 10 bases between the germline ends. The CDR3 region is CASSDDSFQPQHF. The CDR3 DNA follows: TGTGCCAGCAGTGACGACAGTTTCCAGCCCCAGCATTTT.

This clone has just one count. The chain combines TRBV7-6 with TRBJ2-3, with 13 nucleotides matching TRBD2. Per germline, CDR1 SGHVS and CDR2 FNYEAQ. J lost 5 bases, V lost 3 bases, and 5 bases had no gene match. This CDR3 has 16 amino acids. In DNA, the CDR3 is TGTGCCAGCAGCTTTACTAGCGGGAGGGCCAAAGATACGCAGTATTTT. This gives the protein CASSFTSGRAKDTQYF. The variable domain in full, completed from reference TRBV7-6 and TRBJ2-3, reads GAGVSQSPRYKVTKRGQDVALRCDPISGHVSLYWYRQALGQGPEFLTYFNYEAQQDKSGLPNDRFSAERPEGSISTLTIQRTEQRDSAMYRCASSFTSGRAKDTQYFGPGTRLTVL.